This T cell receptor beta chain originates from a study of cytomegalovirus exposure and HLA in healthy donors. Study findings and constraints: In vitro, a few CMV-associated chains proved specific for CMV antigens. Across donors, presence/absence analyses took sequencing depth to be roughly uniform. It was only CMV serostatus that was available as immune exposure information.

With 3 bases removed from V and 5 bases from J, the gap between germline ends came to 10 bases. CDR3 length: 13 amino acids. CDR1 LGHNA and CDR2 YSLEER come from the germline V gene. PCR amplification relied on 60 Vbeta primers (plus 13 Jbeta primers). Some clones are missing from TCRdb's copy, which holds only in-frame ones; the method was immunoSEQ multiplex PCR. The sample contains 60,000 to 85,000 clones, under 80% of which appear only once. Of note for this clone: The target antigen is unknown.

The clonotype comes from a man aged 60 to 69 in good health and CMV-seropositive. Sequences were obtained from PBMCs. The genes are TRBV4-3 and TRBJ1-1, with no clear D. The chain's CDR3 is CASSQGGPTEAFF. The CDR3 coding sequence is TGCGCCAGCAGCCAGGGAGGGCCTACTGAAGCTTTCTTT.